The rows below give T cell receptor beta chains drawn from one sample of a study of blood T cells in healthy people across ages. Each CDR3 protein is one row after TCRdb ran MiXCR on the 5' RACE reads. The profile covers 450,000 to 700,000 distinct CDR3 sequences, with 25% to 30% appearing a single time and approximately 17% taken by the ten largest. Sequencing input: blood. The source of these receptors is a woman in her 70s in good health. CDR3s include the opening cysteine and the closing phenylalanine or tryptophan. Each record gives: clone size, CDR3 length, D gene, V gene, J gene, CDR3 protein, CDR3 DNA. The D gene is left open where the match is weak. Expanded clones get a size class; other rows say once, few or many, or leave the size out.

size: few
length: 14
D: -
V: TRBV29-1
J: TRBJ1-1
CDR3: CSVDPRGTQTEAFF
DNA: TGCAGCGTTGATCCTCGGGGCACTCAAACAGAAGCTTTCTTT

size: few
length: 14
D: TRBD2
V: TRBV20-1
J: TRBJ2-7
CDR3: CSAKTASGGYEQYF
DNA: TGCAGTGCTAAGACGGCTAGCGGGGGCTACGAGCAGTACTTC

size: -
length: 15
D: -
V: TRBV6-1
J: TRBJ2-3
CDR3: CAGSQAPLPGDTQYF
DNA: TGTGCCGGCAGTCAAGCCCCCCTACCAGGGGATACGCAGTATTTT

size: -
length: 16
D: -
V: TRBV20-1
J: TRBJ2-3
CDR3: CSARGRVGGPANTQYF
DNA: TGCAGTGCTAGAGGGCGGGTAGGGGGGCCTGCGAATACGCAGTATTTT

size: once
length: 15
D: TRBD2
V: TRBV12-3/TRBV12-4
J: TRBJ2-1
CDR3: CASSWTSGSPNEQFF
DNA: TGTGCCAGCAGTTGGACTAGCGGGAGTCCCAATGAGCAGTTCTTC

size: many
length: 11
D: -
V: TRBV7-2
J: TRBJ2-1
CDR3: CASSYKGEQFF
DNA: TGTGCCAGCAGCTACAAGGGGGAGCAGTTCTTC

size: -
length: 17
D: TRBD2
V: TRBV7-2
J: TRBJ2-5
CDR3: CAGSPRAGTSGQETQYF
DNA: TGTGCCGGCAGCCCTCGCGCCGGGACTAGCGGTCAGGAGACCCAGTACTTC

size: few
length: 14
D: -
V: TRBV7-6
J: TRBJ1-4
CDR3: CASSKDSLNEKLFF
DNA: TGTGCCAGCAGCAAGGACAGTTTAAATGAAAAACTGTTTTTT

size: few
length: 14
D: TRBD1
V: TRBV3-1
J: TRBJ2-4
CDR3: CASSPGQGTNIQYF
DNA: TGTGCCAGCAGCCCGGGACAGGGGACTAACATTCAGTACTTC

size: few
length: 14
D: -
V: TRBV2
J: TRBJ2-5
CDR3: CASSQLLAQETQYF
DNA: TGTGCCAGCAGCCAATTACTAGCACAAGAGACCCAGTACTTC

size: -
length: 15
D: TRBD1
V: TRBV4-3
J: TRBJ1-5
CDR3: CASSPENRGRQPQHF
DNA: TGCGCCAGCAGCCCCGAAAACAGGGGAAGACAGCCCCAGCATTTT

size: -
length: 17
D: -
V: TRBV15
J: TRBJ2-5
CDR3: CATSRGAGLLPQETQYF
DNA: TGTGCCACCAGCAGAGGTGCGGGCCTACTCCCACAGGAGACCCAGTACTTC

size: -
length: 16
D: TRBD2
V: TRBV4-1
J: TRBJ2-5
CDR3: CASSPRAGGRLETQYF
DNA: TGCGCCAGCAGCCCTCGAGCGGGGGGGCGACTCGAGACCCAGTACTTC

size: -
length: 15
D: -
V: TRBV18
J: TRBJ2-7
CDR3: CASSPLQVSSCEQYF
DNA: TGTGCCAGCTCACCGCTACAGGTCAGCTCCTGCGAGCAGTACTTC

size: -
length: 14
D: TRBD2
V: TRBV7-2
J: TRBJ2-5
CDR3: CASSFGGAAGTQYF
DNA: TGTGCCAGCAGCTTCGGGGGGGCCGCGGGGACCCAGTACTTC

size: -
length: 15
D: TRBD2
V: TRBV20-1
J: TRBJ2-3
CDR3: CSARALAGGADTQYF
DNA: TGCAGTGCTAGAGCCCTAGCGGGGGGGGCAGATACGCAGTATTTT

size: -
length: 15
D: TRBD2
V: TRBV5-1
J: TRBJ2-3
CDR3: CASSLMSSGADTQYF
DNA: TGCGCCAGCAGCTTGATGTCTAGCGGGGCAGATACGCAGTATTTT

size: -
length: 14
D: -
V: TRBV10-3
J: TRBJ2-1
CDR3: CAITTDRSYNEQFF
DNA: TGTGCCATCACCACGGACCGGTCTTACAATGAGCAGTTCTTC

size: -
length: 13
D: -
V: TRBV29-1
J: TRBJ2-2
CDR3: CSAWTANTGELFF
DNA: TGCAGCGCTTGGACGGCGAACACCGGGGAGCTGTTTTTT

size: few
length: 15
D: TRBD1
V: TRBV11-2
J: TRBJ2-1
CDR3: CASSTGTGLIGEQFF
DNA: TGTGCCAGCAGTACCGGGACAGGCTTAATTGGAGAGCAGTTCTTC

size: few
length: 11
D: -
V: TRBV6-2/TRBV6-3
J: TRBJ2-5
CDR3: CASSLGWKKFF
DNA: TGTGCCAGCAGCCTCGGCTGGAAGAAGTTCTTC

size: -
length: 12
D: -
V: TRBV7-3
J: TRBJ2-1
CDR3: CASSLGVYEQFF
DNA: TGTGCCAGCAGCTTGGGAGTCTATGAGCAGTTCTTC

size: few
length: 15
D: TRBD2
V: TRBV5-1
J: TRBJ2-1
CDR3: CASSRTSGGPHEQFF
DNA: TGCGCCAGCAGCCGGACTAGCGGGGGGCCCCATGAGCAGTTCTTC

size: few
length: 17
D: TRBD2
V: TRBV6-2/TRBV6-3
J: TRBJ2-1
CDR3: CASSLLPGTSGLSEQFF
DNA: TGTGCCAGCAGTCTCTTACCCGGGACTAGCGGACTCTCTGAGCAGTTCTTC

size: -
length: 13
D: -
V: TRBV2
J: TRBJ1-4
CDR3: CASQDQYNEKLFF
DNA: TGTGCCAGCCAGGACCAATATAATGAAAAACTGTTTTTT

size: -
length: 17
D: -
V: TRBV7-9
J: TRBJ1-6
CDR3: CASSLVNWVGGNSPLHF
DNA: TGTGCCAGCAGCTTAGTCAATTGGGTAGGGGGGAATTCACCCCTCCACTTT

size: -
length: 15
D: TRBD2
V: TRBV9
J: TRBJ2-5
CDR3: CASSVSGGLQETQYF
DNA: TGTGCCAGCAGCGTAAGCGGGGGGCTCCAAGAGACCCAGTACTTC

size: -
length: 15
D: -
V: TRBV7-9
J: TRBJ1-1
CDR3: CASSPRPGLNTEAFF
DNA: TGTGCCAGCAGCCCTCGCCCGGGACTGAACACTGAAGCTTTCTTT

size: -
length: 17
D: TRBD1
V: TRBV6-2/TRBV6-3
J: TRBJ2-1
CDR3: CASSGGGQGTWYNEQFF
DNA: TGTGCCAGCAGTGGGGGAGGACAGGGGACTTGGTACAATGAGCAGTTCTTC

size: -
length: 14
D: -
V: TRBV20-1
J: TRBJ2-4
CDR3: CSAQGRRLENIQYF
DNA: TGCAGTGCCCAAGGGAGGAGGCTGGAAAACATTCAGTACTTC

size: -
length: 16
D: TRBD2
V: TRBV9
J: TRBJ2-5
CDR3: CASSVGVAGVQETQYF
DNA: TGTGCCAGCAGCGTAGGGGTAGCGGGGGTCCAAGAGACCCAGTACTTC

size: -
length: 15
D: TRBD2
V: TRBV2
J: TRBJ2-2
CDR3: CASSEGTSGTGELFF
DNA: TGTGCCAGCAGTGAAGGGACTAGCGGGACCGGGGAGCTGTTTTTT

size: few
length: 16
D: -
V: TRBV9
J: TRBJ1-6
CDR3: CASSVGGQARNSPLHF
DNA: TGTGCCAGCAGCGTAGGGGGGCAGGCTCGGAATTCACCCCTCCACTTT

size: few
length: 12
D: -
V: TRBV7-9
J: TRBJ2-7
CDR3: CATAGARDEQYF
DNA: TGTGCCACCGCGGGGGCGAGAGACGAGCAGTACTTC

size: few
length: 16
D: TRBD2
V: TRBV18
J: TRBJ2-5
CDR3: CASSPLAGAYQETQYF
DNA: TGTGCCAGCTCACCGTTAGCGGGGGCCTACCAAGAGACCCAGTACTTC

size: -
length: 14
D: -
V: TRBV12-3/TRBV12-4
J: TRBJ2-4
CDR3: CASSEGWGKNIQYF
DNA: TGTGCCAGCAGTGAGGGATGGGGCAAAAACATTCAGTACTTC

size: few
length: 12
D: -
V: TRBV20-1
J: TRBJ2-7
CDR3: CSAWGPSYEQYF
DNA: TGCAGTGCTTGGGGGCCCAGCTACGAGCAGTACTTC

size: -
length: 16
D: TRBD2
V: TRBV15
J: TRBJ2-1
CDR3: CATSRAWDYLGNEQFF
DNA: TGTGCCACCAGCAGAGCTTGGGACTATCTCGGCAATGAGCAGTTCTTC